The 25 T cell receptor beta chains reported below all come from one sample, sequenced in a study of blood T cell repertoires in COVID-19. Assay: immunoSEQ multiplex PCR; the TCRdb copy retains only in-frame clones and omits some. The sample carries about 120,000 clones, roughly 91% recorded once. The source material was peripheral blood. The source of these receptors is a man aged 55-75 years with COVID-19, enrolled during active disease.

The chain carries TRBV5-4 and TRBJ1-1; possibly TRBD1 for D (6 bases). Germline V lookup: CDR1 SGHNT, CDR2 YYREEE (reference sequence). V was clipped by 4 bases and J by 5 bases, with 21 bases between them. CDR3 length: 16 amino acids. The CDR3 DNA reads as TGTGCCAGCAGCCCCTATCGGACAGCCGGGGGGACTGAAGCTTTCTTT. It is translated as CASSPYRTAGGTEAFF.

The chain joins TRBV2 to TRBJ1-5, with D maybe TRBD1 (5 bases). The CDR3 extends over 15 amino acids. The germline CDR1 and CDR2 sequences are SNHLY and FYNNEI. Trimming stripped 7 bases from V and 0 bases from J, with 13 bases between. The CDR3 here is CASISDRNSNQPQHF. The DNA for the CDR3 is TGTGCCAGCATATCCGACAGAAATAGCAATCAGCCCCAGCATTTT.

J is TRBJ1-4 and V is TRBV20-1; D is unclear. Looked up from germline, CDR1 is DFQATT and CDR2 is SNEGSKA (reference sequence). This CDR3 contains 14 residues. The V gene lost 3 bases and the J gene lost 8 bases, with 16 bases spanning the gap. The CDR3 nucleotides are TGCAGTGCTAGTTTCCCGGGTATACACGAAAAACTGTTTTTT. The encoded protein is CSASFPGIHEKLFF.

The chain is built from TRBV5-1 and TRBJ2-5; D possibly corresponds to TRBD2 (5 bases). V lost 5 bases to trimming and J lost 5 bases, with 16 bases between them. Germline V gives CDR1 SGHRS, CDR2 YFSETQ. This CDR3 region has 14 residues. Here the CDR3 reads CASRPFGPGETQYF. The CDR3 coding sequence is TGCGCCAGCAGACCCTTCGGACCGGGGGAGACCCAGTACTTC.

The chain recombines TRBV9 with TRBJ1-5, with D perhaps matching TRBD1 (6 bases). This CDR3 region has 13 residues. The V gene's germline CDR1 is SGDLS and CDR2 YYNGEE. Deletions cut 1 base from V and 7 bases from J, with 9 bases between. The CDR3 here is CASSVTGHQPQHF. CDR3 nucleotide sequence: TGTGCCAGCAGCGTAACAGGGCACCAGCCCCAGCATTTT. The whole variable domain, filled in from reference TRBV9 and TRBJ1-5, reads DSGVTQTPKHLITATGQRVTLRCSPRSGDLSVYWYQQSLDQGLQFLIQYYNGEERAKGNILERFSAQQFPDLHSELNLSSLELGDSALYFCASSVTGHQPQHFGDGTRLSIL.

The chain carries TRBV14 and TRBJ2-7; D is perhaps TRBD2 (6 bases). The V gene's germline CDR1 is SGHDN and CDR2 FVKESK. Trimming stripped 1 base from V and 7 bases from J, with 11 bases between. This CDR3 is 13 amino acids long. CDR3 coding DNA: TGTGCCAGCAGCCAAGTCGTAGGAGGGGAGCAGTACTTC. Translation: CASSQVVGGEQYF. The full variable domain, with the rest looked up from reference TRBV14 and TRBJ2-7, is EAGVTQFPSHSVIEKGQTVTLRCDPISGHDNLYWYRRVMGKEIKFLLHFVKESKQDESGMPNNRFLAERTGGTYSTLKVQPAELEDSGVYFCASSQVVGGEQYFGPGTRLTVT.

Here the CDR3 DNA reads TGTGCCAGCAGCCCCTCAGGGGTCCGGGAGCAGTTCTTC. It is translated as CASSPSGVREQFF. The chain is built from TRBV9 and TRBJ2-1; D is perhaps TRBD1 (6 bases). Germline V CDR1 and CDR2: SGDLS, YYNGEE. V lost 4 bases and J lost 10, with 15 bases in between. The CDR3 covers 13 residues.

This chain joins TRBV18 and TRBJ1-2; tentatively, D is TRBD1 (5 bases). Trimming took 3 bases from V and 7 from J, leaving 15 bases between them. There are 14 residues in the CDR3. Per the germline V gene, CDR1 is KGHSH and CDR2 is LQKENI. For the CDR3, the DNA is TGTGCCAGCTCACCGCCTTGGAGGGGCGGTGGCTACACCTTC. Its translation is CASSPPWRGGGYTF.

The chain links TRBV6-1 to TRBJ1-1; weak D call: TRBD1 (6 bases). V lost 0 bases to trimming and J lost 1 base, with 9 bases between them. This CDR3 has 15 amino acids. The germline V gene encodes CDR1 MNHNS and CDR2 SASEGT. The CDR3 sequence: CASSEAGTPNTEAFF. The CDR3 DNA sequence: TGTGCCAGCAGTGAAGCAGGGACACCGAACACTGAAGCTTTCTTT.

The chain uses TRBV6-2 or TRBV6-3 and TRBJ1-1; no reliable D call. Germline V gene sequence: CDR1 MNHEY, CDR2 SVGEGT. The CDR3 spans 17 residues. Trimming pared 5 bases from V and 1 base from J, leaving 20 bases between. In DNA form, the CDR3 reads TGTGCCAGCAGTCCACGACTACGGTCGTACAAGAACACTGAAGCTTTCTTT. Translation: CASSPRLRSYKNTEAFF.

This chain uses TRBV5-1 with TRBJ1-2, with TRBD1 identical over 7 bases. This CDR3 spans 17 amino acids. With 4 bases clipped from V and 6 bases from J, the junction kept 18 bases outside the gene matches. Per the germline V gene, CDR1 is SGHRS and CDR2 is YFSETQ. The CDR3 DNA sequence: TGCGCCAGCAGCCCTACCTCCGTGACAGGGCTATTGGATGGCTACACCTTC. As protein: CASSPTSVTGLLDGYTF.

This chain connects TRBV9 to TRBJ1-1, with a tentative D call TRBD1 (6 bases). Germline CDR1 is SGDLS and CDR2 is YYNGEE. This CDR3 contains 14 residues. V was trimmed by 3 bases and J by 0 bases, leaving 9 bases between them. The CDR3 bases are TGTGCCAGCAGCGGAGGGGACATGAACACTGAAGCTTTCTTT. It codes for CASSGGDMNTEAFF.

In this sample, this clone turned up once. CDR3 region: CASSKQGGGYTF. As DNA, the CDR3 is TGTGCCAGCTCAAAACAGGGTGGTGGCTACACCTTC. The V gene is TRBV18, the J gene TRBJ1-2, with a tentative D call TRBD1 (6 bases). V was trimmed by 5 bases and J by 7 bases, leaving 11 bases between them. Germline V gene sequence: CDR1 KGHSH, CDR2 LQKENI. The CDR3 loop spans 12 amino acids.

In this sample, this clone turned up a few times. The chain carries TRBV10-3 and TRBJ1-4; tentative D call: TRBD1 (6 bases). The length of the CDR3 is 14 residues. Germline loops: CDR1 ENHRY, CDR2 SYGVKD. V lost 8 bases to trimming and J lost 6 bases, with 16 bases between them. In nucleotides, the CDR3 is TGTGCCATCGGCTCGGGACACTCGGATGAAAAACTGTTTTTT. This gives the protein CAIGSGHSDEKLFF.

J is TRBJ2-7 and V is TRBV30; a possible D gene is TRBD1 (6 bases). This CDR3 spans 12 amino acids. Trimming removed 5 bases at V and 2 bases at J, with 10 bases between. CDR1 GTSNPN and CDR2 SVGIG come from the germline V gene (reference sequence). CDR3 region: CAWGGRTYEQYF. CDR3 sequence (DNA): TGTGCCTGGGGGGGCAGAACCTACGAGCAGTACTTC.

The chain uses TRBV3-1 (or the pseudogene TRBV3-2) and TRBJ1-1, with 7 bases lining up with TRBD1. CDR3 size: 15 residues. CDR1 is LGHDT and CDR2 is YNNKEL in the germline V gene (reference sequence). V was pared by 4 bases and J by 4 bases, with 9 bases of the junction left unmatched. CDR3 sequence: CASSPRGAGSTEAFF. The DNA of the CDR3 is TGTGCCAGCAGCCCCAGGGGGGCGGGGAGCACTGAAGCTTTCTTT.

The chain joins TRBV7-9 to TRBJ1-6; D is ambiguous. This CDR3 spans 14 amino acids. Deletions cut 1 base from V and 4 bases from J, with 5 bases between. CDR1 and CDR2 from the germline V gene are SEHNR and FQNEAQ (reference sequence). CDR3 residues: CASSLEQYNSPLHF. DNA for the CDR3: TGTGCCAGCAGCTTAGAACAGTATAATTCACCCCTCCACTTT.

This chain links TRBV4-2 with TRBJ2-5; TRBD2 might be the D (7 bases). Germline values: CDR1 LGHNA, CDR2 YNFKEQ. V was shortened by 5 bases and J by 4 bases, with 14 bases between the two germline ends. The CDR3 consists of 14 residues. CDR3 coding DNA: TGTGCCAGCAGCGGACCAGGGGAGGGAGAGACCCAGTACTTC. This sequence encodes CASSGPGEGETQYF.

The chain uses TRBV5-1 and TRBJ1-2, with D possibly matching TRBD1 (5 bases). V was pared by 4 bases and J by 4 bases, with 11 bases between. Germline CDR1 is SGHRS and CDR2 is YFSETQ. This CDR3 region has 13 residues. CDR3 region: CASSQGRGYGYTF. As DNA, the CDR3 is TGCGCCAGCAGCCAAGGGAGGGGCTATGGCTACACCTTC.

This rearrangement joins TRBV5-1 to TRBJ2-5, with D perhaps TRBD1 (8 bases). The CDR3 contains 17 residues. CDR1 and CDR2 (germline): SGHRS, YFSETQ. V lost 3 bases, J lost 5 bases, and 23 bases lay in between. CDR3 in amino acids: CASSSGQGLFLGETQYF. DNA for the CDR3: TGCGCCAGCAGCTCTGGACAGGGACTATTCCTAGGGGAGACCCAGTACTTC.

The rearrangement links TRBV18 to TRBJ2-7; no firm D call. The V end was cut by 2 bases, the J end by 2 bases, with 10 bases between. Germline V gene data show CDR1 as KGHSH and CDR2 as LQKENI. The CDR3 runs 14 residues. The chain's CDR3 is CASSPWADTYEQYF. The CDR3 coding sequence is TGTGCCAGCTCACCATGGGCAGATACCTACGAGCAGTACTTC.

This clone was observed many times. This sequence joins TRBV5-1 and TRBJ2-2; possible D gene TRBD1, 5 bases. The V gene lost 4 bases and the J gene lost 6 bases, with 10 bases spanning the gap. Germline V gene data show CDR1 as SGHRS and CDR2 as YFSETQ. The CDR3 runs to 13 residues. The CDR3 DNA is TGCGCCAGCAGCCTGACAGAGGCCGGGGAGCTGTTTTTT. It specifies CASSLTEAGELFF.

The rearrangement uses TRBV16 and TRBJ1-2; D gene unclear. From germline, CDR1 is KGHSY and CDR2 FQNENV. V gave up 1 base and J gave up 9 bases, with 9 bases separating them. The length of the CDR3 is 12 residues. CDR3 sequence reads: CASSQFRGRYTF. The DNA for the CDR3 is TGTGCCAGCAGCCAATTTCGCGGTCGCTACACCTTC.

The rearrangement joins TRBV20-1 to TRBJ2-3; D is unresolved. CDR1 and CDR2 (germline): DFQATT, SNEGSKA (reference sequence). V shed 3 bases and J shed 2 bases, with 15 bases lying between them. The CDR3 runs 15 residues. Here the CDR3 DNA reads TGCAGTGCTAGTGACCCCTGGCGGCACACAGATACGCAGTATTTT. Encoded protein: CSASDPWRHTDTQYF.

The V and J genes are TRBV9 and TRBJ2-7, with a possible D match to TRBD2 (7 bases). V dropped 4 bases and J dropped 10 bases, with 15 bases sitting between them. CDR1 SGDLS and CDR2 YYNGEE come from the germline V gene. There are 12 residues in the CDR3. This chain's CDR3 is CASSPRGGKQYF. In DNA, the CDR3 is TGTGCCAGCAGCCCAAGGGGGGGGAAACAGTACTTC.